The 12 T cell receptor beta chains reported below all come from one sample, sequenced in a study of T cell responses to AZD1222 COVID-19 vaccine. The data were produced by immunoSEQ multiplex PCR, yet TCRdb's version contains in-frame clones alone and is incomplete. Among over 100,000 clones listed, 85% to 90% were seen once. Sequenced here: peripheral blood, sampled on day 0 of AZD1222 vaccination. These receptors were collected from an adult in good health.

This chain joins TRBV5-1 and TRBJ2-5; TRBD2 matches at 10 bases. There are 16 residues in the CDR3. CDR1 is SGHRS and CDR2 is YFSETQ in the germline V gene. V lost 2 bases and J lost 5; bases outside the gene matches: 9. CDR3 bases: TGCGCCAGCAGCTTATCACTAGCGGGAAAGGGGGAGACCCAGTACTTC. This gives the protein CASSLSLAGKGETQYF.

This chain connects TRBV15 to TRBJ1-5, with D hard to call. Trimming took 1 base from V and 5 from J, leaving 9 bases between them. Germline V gene data show CDR1 as LNHNV and CDR2 as YYDKDF (reference sequence). The CDR3 is 14 residues long. CDR3 loop: CATSRVWGDQPQHF. The CDR3 region has the DNA TGTGCCACCAGCAGAGTATGGGGAGATCAGCCCCAGCATTTT.

Only a few counts were recorded for this clone. J is TRBJ1-2 and V is TRBV6-5; 7 nucleotides align to TRBD1. Trimming cost V 10 bases and J 4 bases; bases outside gene matches: 9. Germline lookup yields CDR1 MNHEY and CDR2 SVGAGI. The CDR3 runs to 13 residues. The CDR3 sequence is CATSGQLLYGYTF. DNA of the CDR3: TGTGCCACCTCGGGACAGCTCCTCTATGGCTACACCTTC.

This sequence joins TRBV5-6 and TRBJ1-2; 8 bases map to TRBD1. The CDR3 loop spans 13 amino acids. Germline values: CDR1 SGHDT, CDR2 YYEEEE. V gave up 5 bases and J gave up 8 bases; unmatched junction bases: 8. The CDR3 DNA follows: TGTGCCAGCAGAAGACAGGGGAACGAGGGCTACACCTTC. Translation gives CASRRQGNEGYTF.

The gene calls are TRBV5-1 and TRBJ2-5; 10 bases line up with TRBD1. The CDR3 spans 17 residues. Germline V gene sequence: CDR1 SGHRS, CDR2 YFSETQ. The ends lost 4 bases at V and 0 bases at J; junction bases unmatched: 9. The DNA of the CDR3 is TGCGCCAGCAGCCTGGGACAGGGGCCCGCGTACCAAGAGACCCAGTACTTC. It encodes CASSLGQGPAYQETQYF. Filled out from reference TRBV5-1 and TRBJ2-5, the complete variable domain reads KAGVTQTPRYLIKTRGQQVTLSCSPISGHRSVSWYQQTPGQGLQFLFEYFSETQRNKGNFPGRFSGRQFSNSRSEMNVSTLELGDSALYLCASSLGQGPAYQETQYFGPGTRLLVL.

The chain links TRBV4-1 to TRBJ2-7; a weak D match, TRBD2 (6 bases). The germline V and J ends were trimmed by 1 base and 2 bases, with 12 bases remaining between them. Germline CDR1 is MGHRA and CDR2 is YSYEKL. CDR3 length equals 15 residues. The CDR3 nucleotides read TGCGCCAGCAGCCAAGCCGGGACTCAAGCCTACGAGCAGTACTTC. Protein product: CASSQAGTQAYEQYF.

The chain couples TRBV12-5 to TRBJ1-1; D is possibly TRBD1 (6 bases). The germline CDR1 and CDR2 sequences are LGHNT and FRNRAP. The CDR3 runs to 15 residues. Between the trimmed V and J ends, which lost 6 bases and 1 base, there was a span of 15 bases. The chain's CDR3 is CASGFPETGNTEAFF. DNA for the CDR3: TGTGCTAGTGGATTCCCCGAGACAGGGAACACTGAAGCTTTCTTT. Full variable domain (remainder filled in from reference TRBV12-5 and TRBJ1-1): DARVTQTPRHKVTEMGQEVTMRCQPILGHNTVFWYRQTMMQGLELLAYFRNRAPLDDSGMPKDRFSAEMPDATLATLKIQPSEPRDSAVYFCASGFPETGNTEAFFGQGTRLTVV.

This clone appeared a single time. The genes are TRBV12-3 or TRBV12-4 and TRBJ2-1, with a tentative D call TRBD1 (6 bases). The CDR3 totals 13 residues. V dropped 6 bases and J dropped 8 bases, with 14 bases sitting between them. CDR3 DNA sequence: TGTGCCAGCAGGAGGACAGACGGCGATGAGCAGTTCTTC. It specifies CASRRTDGDEQFF.

The chain is built from TRBV12-5 and TRBJ1-5; 7 bases are a match to TRBD1. The CDR3 has 15 amino acids. The germline V gene encodes CDR1 LGHNT and CDR2 FRNRAP. With V trimmed by 2 bases and J by 2 bases, 3 bases remained unmatched. The CDR3 DNA is TGTGCTAGTGGTTTGTCCGGACAGGGCAATCAGCCCCAGCATTTT. It specifies CASGLSGQGNQPQHF. Looking up the rest from reference TRBV12-5 and TRBJ1-5 gives the full variable domain: DARVTQTPRHKVTEMGQEVTMRCQPILGHNTVFWYRQTMMQGLELLAYFRNRAPLDDSGMPKDRFSAEMPDATLATLKIQPSEPRDSAVYFCASGLSGQGNQPQHFGDGTRLSIL.

V gene TRBV27 combines with J gene TRBJ2-3; unclear D gene. Germline CDR1 and CDR2: MNHEY and SMNVEV (reference sequence). V lost 5 bases and J 2 bases, leaving 5 bases between the germline ends. The CDR3 has 12 residues. The CDR3, as DNA: TGTGCCAGCAGTAAATACACAGATACGCAGTATTTT. It specifies CASSKYTDTQYF.

This chain uses TRBV5-1 with TRBJ1-1, with TRBD1 as a possible D gene (5 bases). Germline CDR1 SGHRS, CDR2 YFSETQ. The CDR3 totals 13 residues. Trimming left V 6 bases short and J 1 base short, with 10 bases between. CDR3 protein: CASNNGGNTEAFF. For the CDR3, the DNA is TGCGCCAGCAACAACGGGGGGAACACTGAAGCTTTCTTT.

This clone was counted a single time. The chain recombines TRBV11-2 with TRBJ2-7, with D uncertain. Trimming stripped 1 base from V and 4 bases from J, with 8 bases between. The CDR3 loop spans 13 amino acids. The germline gives CDR1 SGHAT, CDR2 FQNNGV. The CDR3, as DNA: TGTGCCAGCAGCTTAGGACCGGGTTACGAGCAGTACTTC. Protein sequence: CASSLGPGYEQYF. The variable domain in full, completed from reference TRBV11-2 and TRBJ2-7, reads EAGVAQSPRYKIIEKRQSVAFWCNPISGHATLYWYQQILGQGPKLLIQFQNNGVVDDSQLPKDRFSAERLKGVDSTLKIQPAKLEDSAVYLCASSLGPGYEQYFGPGTRLTVT.